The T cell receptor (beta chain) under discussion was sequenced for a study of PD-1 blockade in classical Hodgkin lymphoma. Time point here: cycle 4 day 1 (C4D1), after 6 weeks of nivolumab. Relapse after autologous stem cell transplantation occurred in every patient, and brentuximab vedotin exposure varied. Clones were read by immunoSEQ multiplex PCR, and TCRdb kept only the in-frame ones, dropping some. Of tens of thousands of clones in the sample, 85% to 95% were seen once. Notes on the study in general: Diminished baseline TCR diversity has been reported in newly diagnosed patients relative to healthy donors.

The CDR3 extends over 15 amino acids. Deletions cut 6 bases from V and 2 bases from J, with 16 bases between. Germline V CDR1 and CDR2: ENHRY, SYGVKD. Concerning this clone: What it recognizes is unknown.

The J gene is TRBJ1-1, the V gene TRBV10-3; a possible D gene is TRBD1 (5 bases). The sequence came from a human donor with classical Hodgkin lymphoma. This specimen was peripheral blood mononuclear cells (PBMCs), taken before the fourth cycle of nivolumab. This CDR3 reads CAISDGRGGNTEAFF. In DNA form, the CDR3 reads TGTGCCATCAGCGACGGACGGGGGGGAAACACTGAAGCTTTCTTT.